A selection of T cell receptor beta chains follows, all from one sample in a study of OX40 agonist ivuxolimab in advanced cancers. Data came from immunoSEQ multiplex PCR; TCRdb stores just in-frame clones and leaves some out. The repertoire holds roughly 32,000 clones, with around 81% as singletons. Source: CD4+ or CD8+ T cells sorted from blood, taken in a trial of the OX40 agonist ivuxolimab. These receptors all stem from an adult with an advanced solid tumor such as melanoma, head and neck, liver or kidney cancer. CDR3s include the opening cysteine and the closing phenylalanine or tryptophan. A D gene is named only where the DNA matches it firmly. Expanded clones get a size class; other rows say once, few or many, or leave the size out.

>TRBJ2-2|-|TRBV6-1|-
CASSGTTNTGELFF
TGTGCCAGCAGTGGGACAACGAACACCGGGGAGCTGTTTTTT
>TRBJ2-7|-|TRBV28|-
CASSSGQSYEQYF
TGTGCCAGCAGTTCCGGACAGTCCTACGAGCAGTACTTC
>TRBJ1-1|-|TRBV11-2|-
CASSFTLAGNTEAFF
TGTGCCAGCAGCTTTACGTTGGCAGGGAACACTGAAGCTTTCTTT
>TRBJ2-1|TRBD2|TRBV5-1|-
CASSSTEGRGSGNEQFF
TGCGCCAGCAGCTCAACAGAAGGGAGGGGTAGCGGCAATGAGCAGTTCTTC
>TRBJ2-5|TRBD2|TRBV29-1|-
CSGRRSGTETQYF
TGCAGCGGCCGAAGGAGCGGGACGGAGACCCAGTACTTC
>TRBJ2-2|-|TRBV5-1|-
CASSLEGRPTTGELFF
TGCGCCAGCAGCTTGGAGGGTAGGCCCACTACCGGGGAGCTGTTTTTT
>TRBJ2-1|-|TRBV13|-
CASSLEGPSYNEQFF
TGTGCCAGCAGCCTTGAAGGCCCCTCGTACAATGAGCAGTTCTTC
>TRBJ1-2|TRBD1|TRBV5-4|-
CASSKGQDPYGYTF
TGTGCCAGCAGCAAGGGACAGGATCCCTATGGCTACACCTTC
>TRBJ1-2|TRBD1|TRBV5-1|-
CASSGTGGNYGYTF
TGCGCCAGCAGCGGGACAGGGGGAAACTATGGCTACACCTTC
>TRBJ1-2|-|TRBV6-6|-
CASSYLGPSNYGYTF
TGTGCCAGCAGTTACCTCGGGCCTTCTAACTATGGCTACACCTTC
>TRBJ2-2|-|TRBV28|-
CASSLSGNTGELFF
TGTGCCAGCAGTTTAAGCGGGAACACCGGGGAGCTGTTTTTT
>TRBJ2-3|-|TRBV7-3|-
CASSLTGDTQYF
TGTGCCAGCAGCTTAACAGGAGATACGCAGTATTTT
>TRBJ1-4|-|TRBV7-9|-
CASSQDLPGVFEKLFF
TGCGCCAGCAGCCAAGATCTTCCGGGGGTTTTTGAAAAACTGTTTTTT
>TRBJ2-7|-|TRBV2|-
CASSVENYEQYF
TGTGCCAGCAGTGTAGAGAACTACGAGCAGTACTTC
>TRBJ2-7|TRBD2|TRBV5-1|-
CASSQWGLAGAYEQYF
TGCGCCAGCAGCCAATGGGGGTTAGCGGGGGCCTACGAGCAGTACTTC
>TRBJ1-5|-|TRBV7-9|-
CASSLIGLGNQPQHF
TGTGCCAGCAGCTTAATCGGTCTAGGAAATCAGCCCCAGCATTTT
>TRBJ1-6|-|TRBV19|-
CASSKAGSSYNSPLHF
TGTGCCAGTAGCAAGGCAGGGTCCTCCTATAATTCACCCCTCCACTTT
>TRBJ1-6|-|TRBV25-1|-
CASSEGDGYSPLHF
TGTGCCAGCAGTGAAGGGGACGGCTATTCACCCCTCCACTTT
>TRBJ2-3|-|TRBV21-1|once
CASSKAGGTDTQYF
TGTGCCAGCAGCAAAGCCGGAGGCACAGATACGCAGTATTTT
>TRBJ1-1|-|TRBV10-1|once
CASSGGGGNTEAFF
TGCGCCAGCAGTGGTGGAGGGGGGAACACTGAAGCTTTCTTT
>TRBJ2-2|TRBD1|TRBV7-3|-
CASSRRQGVGTGELFF
TGTGCCAGCAGCCGCCGACAGGGTGTTGGGACCGGGGAGCTGTTTTTT
>TRBJ2-3|-|TRBV7-2|once
CASSTQRSPTDTQYF
TGTGCCAGCAGCACCCAGAGAAGTCCCACAGATACGCAGTATTTT
>TRBJ2-2|-|TRBV7-9|-
CASSPPGELFF
TGTGCCAGCAGCCCCCCCGGGGAGCTGTTTTTT
>TRBJ2-3|TRBD2|TRBV9|-
CASSVAGTRGPTGTQYF
TGTGCCAGCAGCGTAGCCGGGACTAGGGGCCCGACGGGTACGCAGTATTTT
>TRBJ1-5|-|TRBV4-1|-
CASSQDGTANQPQHF
TGCGCCAGCAGCCAAGATGGAACCGCGAATCAGCCCCAGCATTTT
>TRBJ1-2|TRBD1|TRBV5-1|once
CASSLVGTGGGYGYTF
TGCGCCAGCAGCTTGGTGGGGACAGGGGGCGGCTATGGCTACACCTTC